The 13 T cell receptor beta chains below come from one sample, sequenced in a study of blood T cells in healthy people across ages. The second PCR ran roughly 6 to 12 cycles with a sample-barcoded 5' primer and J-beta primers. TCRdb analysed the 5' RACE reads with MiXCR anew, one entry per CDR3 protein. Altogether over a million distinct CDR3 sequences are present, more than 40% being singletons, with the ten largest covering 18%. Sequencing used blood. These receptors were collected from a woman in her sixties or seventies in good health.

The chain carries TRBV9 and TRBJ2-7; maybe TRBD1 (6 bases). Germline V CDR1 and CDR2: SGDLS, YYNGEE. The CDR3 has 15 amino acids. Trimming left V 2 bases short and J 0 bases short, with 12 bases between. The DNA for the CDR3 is TGTGCCAGCAGCGTCACAGACAGGCCCTCCTACGAGCAGTACTTC. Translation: CASSVTDRPSYEQYF.

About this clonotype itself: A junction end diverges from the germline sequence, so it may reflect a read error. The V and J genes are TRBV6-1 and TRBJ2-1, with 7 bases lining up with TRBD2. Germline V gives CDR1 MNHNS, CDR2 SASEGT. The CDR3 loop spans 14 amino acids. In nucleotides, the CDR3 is TGTGCCAGCAGTAAAGCGGGGTCCTACAATGAGCAGTTCTTC. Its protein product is CASSKAGSYNEQFF.

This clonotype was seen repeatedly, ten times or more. Written as DNA, the CDR3 is TGTGCCAGCAGCACGCCCGGCACAGGGAGGGAGAGAACTAATGAAAAACTGTTTTTT. Translated, it gives CASSTPGTGRERTNEKLFF. This chain joins TRBV6-2 or TRBV6-3 and TRBJ1-4, with D tentatively TRBD1 (6 bases). CDR1 and CDR2 from the germline V gene are MNHEY and SVGEGT. The V gene lost 6 bases and the J gene lost 1 base, with 24 bases spanning the gap. CDR3 size: 19 residues.

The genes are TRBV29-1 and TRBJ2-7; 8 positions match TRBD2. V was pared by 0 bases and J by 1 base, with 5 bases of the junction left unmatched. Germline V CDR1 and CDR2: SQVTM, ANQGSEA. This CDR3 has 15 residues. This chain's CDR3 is CSVEDPTSESYEQYF. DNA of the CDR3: TGCAGCGTTGAAGATCCGACTAGCGAGTCCTACGAGCAGTACTTC.

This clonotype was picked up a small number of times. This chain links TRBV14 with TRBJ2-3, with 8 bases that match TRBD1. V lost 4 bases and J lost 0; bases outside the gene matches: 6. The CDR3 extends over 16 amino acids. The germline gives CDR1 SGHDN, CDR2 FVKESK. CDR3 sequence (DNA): TGTGCCAGCAGCCCGAACCGGGACAGGAGCACAGATACGCAGTATTTT. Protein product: CASSPNRDRSTDTQYF.

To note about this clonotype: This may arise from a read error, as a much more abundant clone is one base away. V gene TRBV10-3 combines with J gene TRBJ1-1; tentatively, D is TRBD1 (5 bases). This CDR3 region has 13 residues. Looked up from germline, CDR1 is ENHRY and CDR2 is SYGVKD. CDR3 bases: TGTACCATCAGTGAGTCGGAGGGGACTGAAGCTTTCTTT. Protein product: CTISESEGTEAFF.

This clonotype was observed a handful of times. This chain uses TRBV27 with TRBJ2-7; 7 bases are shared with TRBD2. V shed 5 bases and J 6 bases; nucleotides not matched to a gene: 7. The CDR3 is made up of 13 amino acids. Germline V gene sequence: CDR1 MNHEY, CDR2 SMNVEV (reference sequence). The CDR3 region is CASSLGTTVEQYF. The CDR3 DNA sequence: TGTGCCAGCAGTCTAGGGACTACGGTCGAGCAGTACTTC.

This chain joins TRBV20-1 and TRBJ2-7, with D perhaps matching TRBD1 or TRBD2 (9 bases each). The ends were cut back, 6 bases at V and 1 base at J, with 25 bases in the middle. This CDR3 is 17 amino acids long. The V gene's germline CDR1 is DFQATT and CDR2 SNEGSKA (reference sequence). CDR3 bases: TGCAGTGCGGGGGACAGGGAGCTAGCGGGGCGTTCCTACGAGCAGTACTTC. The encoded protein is CSAGDRELAGRSYEQYF.

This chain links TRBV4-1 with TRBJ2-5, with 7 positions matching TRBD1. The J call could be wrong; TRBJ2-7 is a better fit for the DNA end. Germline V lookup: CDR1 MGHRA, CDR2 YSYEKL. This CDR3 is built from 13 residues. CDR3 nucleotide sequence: TGCGCCAGCAGCCATCGACAGGGCTACGAGCAGTACTTC. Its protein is CASSHRQGYEQYF.

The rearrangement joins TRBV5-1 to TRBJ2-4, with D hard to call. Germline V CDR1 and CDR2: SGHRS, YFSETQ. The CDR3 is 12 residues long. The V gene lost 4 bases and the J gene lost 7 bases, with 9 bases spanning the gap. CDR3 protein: CASSAVGNIQYF. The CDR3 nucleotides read TGCGCCAGCAGCGCGGTGGGGAACATTCAGTACTTC. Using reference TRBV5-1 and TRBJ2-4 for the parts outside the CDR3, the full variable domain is KAGVTQTPRYLIKTRGQQVTLSCSPISGHRSVSWYQQTPGQGLQFLFEYFSETQRNKGNFPGRFSGRQFSNSRSEMNVSTLELGDSALYLCASSAVGNIQYFGAGTRLSVL.

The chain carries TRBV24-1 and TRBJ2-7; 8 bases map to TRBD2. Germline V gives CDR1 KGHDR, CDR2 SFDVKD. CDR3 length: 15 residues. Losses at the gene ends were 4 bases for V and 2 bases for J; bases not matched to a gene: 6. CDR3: CATSDPSGPTYEQYF. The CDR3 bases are TGTGCCACCAGTGACCCTAGCGGGCCGACCTACGAGCAGTACTTC.

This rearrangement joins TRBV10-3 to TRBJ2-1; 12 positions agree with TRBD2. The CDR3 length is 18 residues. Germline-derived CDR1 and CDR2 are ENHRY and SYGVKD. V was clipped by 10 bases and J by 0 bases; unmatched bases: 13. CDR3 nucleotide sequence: TGTGCCACTTTAGGTACTAGCGGGAGGCCCAGCTCCTACAATGAGCAGTTCTTC. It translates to CATLGTSGRPSSYNEQFF.

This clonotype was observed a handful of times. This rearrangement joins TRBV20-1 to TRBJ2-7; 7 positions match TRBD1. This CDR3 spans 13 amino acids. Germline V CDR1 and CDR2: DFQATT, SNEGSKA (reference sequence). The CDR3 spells CSARNRGSYEQYF. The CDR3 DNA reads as TGCAGCGCCAGAAACAGGGGCTCCTACGAGCAGTACTTC.